The clone carrying this TCR beta chain occurred many times. Antigen: not known. Time point here: newly diagnosed GD, antithyroid drugs for less than 3 months. After RNA was extracted from PBMCs, the TCR library was made from it. Researchers made TCR beta libraries by using iRepertoire HTBI primers and running Arm-PCR on CDR3 regions. TCRdb reanalysed the multiplex PCR reads using MiXCR and keeps one entry per CDR3 protein. Of about 350,000 distinct CDR3 sequences listed, over 15% are singletons. This sample was taken from a study of regulatory T cells in long-lasting Graves disease. Overall study: Antithyroid drugs had been taken under 3 months by newly diagnosed Graves' patients. Findings and limits, study-wide: Persistent Graves' patients possessed reduced TCR diversity relative to recently diagnosed ones. Sampling was limited to peripheral blood rather than thyroid tissue.

The CDR3 extends over 16 amino acids. Germline loops: CDR1 SGHNT, CDR2 YENEEA. Trimming removed 5 bases from V and 5 bases from J; junction bases left unmatched: 13. These data also featured in a second study, about T cells in Graves' hyperthyroidism and ophthalmopathy. Turning to that study: Patients showing uncontrolled infection, other autoimmune disease, pregnancy or lactation were ineligible.

This sequence originates from a man aged 40-49 years with Graves disease. V and J are TRBV11-3 and TRBJ2-5, with 8 bases that match TRBD1. The source material was peripheral blood mononuclear cells (PBMCs), sampled at new diagnosis, from a patient treated with antithyroid drugs. The CDR3 nucleotides are TGTGCCAGCAGCCACGGGATGCAGGGGGCAAGTGAGACCCAGTACTTC. The encoded protein is CASSHGMQGASETQYF.